The clone carrying this T cell receptor beta chain was observed a few times. Its target is not known. The CDR3 extends over 14 amino acids. Trimming cost V 4 bases and J 3 bases, with 7 bases left between them. CDR1 and CDR2 (germline): SGHTA, FQGTGA. This entry is derived from a study of cytomegalovirus exposure and HLA in healthy donors. Findings of the study overall: Later analysis indicated greater clonal expansion among HLA-associated TCR beta chains than among equally common other chains. In the analysis, some V segments, TRBV6-2 and TRBV6-3 included, were excluded as indistinguishable. Accounts indicate the classifier identified cytomegalovirus status with strong specificity and sensitivity.

PCR employed 60 Vbeta and 13 Jbeta primers. Produced via immunoSEQ multiplex PCR; TCRdb's table is partial and in-frame only. The table shows 180,000 or so clones, with 82% occurring only once. The chain couples TRBV7-3 to TRBJ2-6; no clear D gene. The sequencing sample was made of PBMCs. This TCR derives from a woman aged 50 to 60 in good health and CMV-seropositive. The CDR3 bases are TGTGCCAGCAGCTCGGGTGGTGGGGCCAACGTCCTGACTTTC. Translating it yields CASSSGGGANVLTF. Full variable domain (rest looked up from reference TRBV7-3 and TRBJ2-6): GAGVSQTPSNKVTEKGKYVELRCDPISGHTALYWYRQSLGQGPEFLIYFQGTGAADDSGLPNDRFFAVRPEGSVSTLKIQRTERGDSAVYLCASSSGGGANVLTFGAGSRLTVL.